This TCR beta chain was sequenced in a study of T cells in tuberculosis (dated by TCRdb to the late 2010s). For the study in its entirety: In the study, CD1B tetramers and high-throughput TCR immunosequencing were combined to characterize T cells specific for the mycobacterial lipid antigen glucose monomycolate (GMM). IGRA-negative adolescents, IGRA-positive adolescents with latent tuberculosis and adults with active tuberculosis, approximately 11 per group, were compared in a South African clinical cohort.

General conclusions and limits of the study: The smaller NN-distances were partly driven by shorter CDR3-alpha lengths in active tuberculosis patients, and the difference for TCR-beta did not reach statistical significance. An accuracy of roughly 84% (AUROC about 0.9) was reached by a classifier using the diverse GMM-specific repertoire, compared with about 65% accuracy when GEM motif frequencies were used. Active tuberculosis TCR-alpha repertoires showed smaller mean NN-distances to GMM-specific TCRs than IGRA-negative controls, suggesting clonal expansion of these TCRs. Clinical samples were selected based on the availability of cryopreserved specimens, with adults included as active tuberculosis cases and adolescents included as controls.

TCR libraries were generated with the immunoSEQ multiplex PCR assay, using TCR-beta and/or TCR-alpha/delta assays for each sample. The Illumina high-throughput platform was used to sequence the amplified TCR libraries. Per the authors' processing: Clustering and dimensionality reduction were performed using pairwise TCRdist distances among GMM-specific receptors from ex vivo sorted or in vitro expanded T cells. Each clinical repertoire was scored by mean NN-distance, the average TCRdist to the nearest 10% of tetramer-positive reference sequences. GEM TCR motif frequency was calculated as the fraction of unique TCRs that matched known GEM sequences in V/J usage and CDR3 length. Active tuberculosis was classified by linear discriminant analysis with leave-one-out cross-validation, implemented in scikit-learn. As stored in TCRdb, this immuneACCESS dataset retains in-frame rearrangements with V and J assigned. A fraction of the clones does not appear; measured against another copy, unresolved V genes explain less than half of the discrepancy, and the remainder lacks a known reason. V, J and clone size are those of that table, while D and trimming were read from the DNA. The sample yields about 43,000 clones; roughly 94% were counted once. The ten most abundant clones make up under 2% of the sample.

The cysteine opens and the phenylalanine closes a CDR3 of 15 amino acids. Only the CDR3 part of the read is kept: 45 bases, read in frame from the first base. V and J are truncated by 4 bases and 6 bases respectively, leaving an intervening sequence of 17 bases. The germline V gene yields SGDLS for CDR1 and YYNGEE for CDR2. At study entry, adolescents were screened for latent tuberculosis infection using a tuberculin skin test and the QuantiFERON-TB GOLD In-Tube IGRA. Immunosequencing was performed on unsorted cryopreserved PBMC and covered 100,000 or so T cells per clinical donor on average. Eleven high schools in the Worcester region of the Western Cape, South Africa, served as enrollment sites for adolescents aged 12 to 18 years. Approximately ten adolescents infected with M. tuberculosis and about 10 uninfected adolescents were chosen and matched for age and sex. PBMC from adolescents were isolated by density centrifugation from freshly drawn heparinized blood and then cryopreserved.

On this clone: Its antigen is unknown. Base quality data are lacking; no much larger clone is found one base away.

Sequencing used PBMCs. This clonotype originated in a donor aged 10 to 29 with latent tuberculosis or without tuberculosis infection. Some clones in this sample may be carry-over from other donors' samples. The chain links TRBV9 with TRBJ2-1; a tentative D call is TRBD2 (6 bases match). The DNA sequence follows: TGTGCCAGCAGCCCCCTCTCGGGAGAGGGCAATGAGCAGTTCTTC. Its protein is CASSPLSGEGNEQFF.